This T cell receptor beta chain was found in a study of tumor-infiltrating lymphocytes in localized non-small cell lung cancer. Method: immunoSEQ multiplex PCR; TCRdb's copy keeps in-frame clones and lacks some. The sample yields about 14,000 clones, approximately 85% seen once. Concerning this clone: Its antigen is not known.

The CDR3 runs 15 residues. In germline, CDR1 is SGDLS, CDR2 YYNGEE. V was pared by 1 base and J by 8 bases, with 18 bases between. Study results and limitations: T-cell fraction did not differ between immunotypes IM1 and IM2. No link was found between tumor T-cell fraction and recurrence-free survival.

This sequence joins TRBV9 and TRBJ1-2, with D possibly TRBD1 on 5 matching bases. The TCR was taken from a human donor with non-small cell lung cancer. The source material was lung tumor tissue. In DNA, the CDR3 is TGTGCCAGCAGCGTACGGCAGGGCCACCTCGAGGGCTACACCTTC. Amino acids: CASSVRQGHLEGYTF.